The entry below gives a single T cell receptor beta chain sequence along with its context. J gave up 4 bases and V 2 bases, and 6 bases lay outside the gene matches. Germline V gene data show CDR1 as KGHSH and CDR2 as LQKENI. CDR3 length: 15 amino acids. Measured with immunoSEQ multiplex PCR; TCRdb has only the in-frame clones, and not every one. The table shows under 95,000 clones, with 85% to 95% occurring only once. The data originate from a study of T cell changes during pregnancy in multiple sclerosis. The V call is TRBV18, the J call TRBJ1-2; 8 nucleotides match TRBD1. The sequenced sample was peripheral blood, obtained after pregnancy. This clonotype was sampled from a female donor with multiple sclerosis, enrolled in a pregnancy study. CDR3 bases: TGTGCCAGCTCACCAATGGGACAGGACCTCTATGGCTACACCTTC. Protein sequence: CASSPMGQDLYGYTF. The variable domain in full, completed from reference TRBV18 and TRBJ1-2, reads NAGVMQNPRHLVRRRGQEARLRCSPMKGHSHVYWYRQLPEEGLKFMVYLQKENIIDESGMPKERFSAEFPKEGPSILRIQQVVRGDSAAYFCASSPMGQDLYGYTFGSGTRLTVV.